This entry lists 25 T cell receptor beta chains sequenced from one sample in a study of cytomegalovirus exposure and HLA in healthy donors. PCR used 60 Vbeta primers and 13 Jbeta primers. Generated by immunoSEQ multiplex PCR, the TCRdb table keeps only in-frame clones and is missing some. The sample includes about 160,000 clones, approximately 80% of them seen just once. Material for sequencing was PBMCs. Receptors originate from a young woman in good health and CMV-seropositive.

V usage is TRBV5-1 and J usage is TRBJ2-7, with D hard to call. Germline lookup yields CDR1 SGHRS and CDR2 YFSETQ. Trimming removed 0 bases at V and 9 bases at J, with 19 bases between. CDR3 size: 15 residues. CDR3 amino acids: CASSLEADLRARQYF. The CDR3 DNA reads TGCGCCAGCAGCTTGGAGGCAGACCTACGAGCGCGGCAGTACTTC.

The gene calls are TRBV18 and TRBJ1-1; D is uncertain. From germline, CDR1 is KGHSH and CDR2 LQKENI. The CDR3 is 14 residues long. V was cut by 3 bases and J by 4 bases, with 12 bases left in between. CDR3 DNA: TGTGCCAGCTCACCTGGTCAATGGAGCACTGAAGCTTTCTTT. As protein: CASSPGQWSTEAFF.

This sequence joins TRBV7-2 and TRBJ2-6; possible D gene TRBD1, 5 bases. This CDR3 comprises 16 residues. V dropped 3 bases and J dropped 4 bases, with 13 bases sitting between them. Germline CDR1 is SGHTA and CDR2 is FQGNSA. The CDR3 reads CASSFARVLGANVLTF. The CDR3 DNA reads TGTGCCAGCAGCTTCGCCAGGGTCTTAGGGGCCAACGTCCTGACTTTC.

This chain links TRBV7-2 with TRBJ2-3, with D maybe TRBD2 (6 bases). The CDR3 runs 14 residues. V lost 8 bases and J 2 bases, leaving 14 bases between the germline ends. CDR1 and CDR2 (germline): SGHTA, FQGNSA. CDR3 bases: TGTGCCAGCGGGCGCGGGGAAATCACAGATACGCAGTATTTT. It specifies CASGRGEITDTQYF. The full variable domain, in which reference TRBV7-2 and TRBJ2-3 provide the parts outside the CDR3, is GAGVSQSPSNKVTEKGKDVELRCDPISGHTALYWYRQSLGQGLEFLIYFQGNSAPDKSGLPSDRFSAERTGGSVSTLTIQRTQQEDSAVYLCASGRGEITDTQYFGPGTRLTVL.

CDR3 loop: CASSLGLAGGSYEQYF. The DNA for the CDR3 is TGTGCCAGCAGCTTAGGACTAGCGGGGGGGTCCTACGAGCAGTACTTC. The chain links TRBV5-4 to TRBJ2-7, with 15 bases that match TRBD2. The ends lost 2 bases at V and 1 base at J; junction bases unmatched: 1. Germline CDR1 is SGHNT and CDR2 is YYREEE (reference sequence). The length of the CDR3 is 16 residues.

The CDR3, as DNA: TGTGCCAGCAGGGGCAGCAATTCACCCCTCCACTTT. As protein: CASRGSNSPLHF. V gene TRBV6-5 combines with J gene TRBJ1-6; no firm D call. V shed 6 bases and J shed 7 bases, with 7 bases lying between them. Germline assignment: CDR1 MNHEY and CDR2 SVGAGI. The CDR3 is 12 residues long.

The chain links TRBV4-2 to TRBJ1-2, with D perhaps TRBD1 (6 bases). From germline, CDR1 is LGHNA and CDR2 YNFKEQ. The CDR3 covers 17 residues. Trimming pared 4 bases from V and 1 base from J, leaving 19 bases between. The CDR3 loop is CASSPDRTDNLNYGYTF. In DNA form, the CDR3 reads TGTGCCAGCAGCCCCGATAGGACAGACAACCTTAACTATGGCTACACCTTC.

The V gene is TRBV11-1, the J gene TRBJ2-5; D unresolved. The V end was cut by 5 bases, the J end by 5 bases, with 9 bases between. The germline V gene has CDR1 SGHAT and CDR2 FQDESV (reference sequence). The CDR3 is 12 residues long. CDR3 sequence: CASSVPRETQYF. The CDR3 nucleotides are TGTGCCAGCAGCGTCCCCAGGGAGACCCAGTACTTC. Full variable domain (missing parts from reference TRBV11-1 and TRBJ2-5): EAEVAQSPRYKITEKSQAVAFWCDPISGHATLYWYRQILGQGPELLVQFQDESVVDDSQLPKDRFSAERLKGVDSTLKIQPAELGDSAMYLCASSVPRETQYFGPGTRLLVL.

The chain uses TRBV15 and TRBJ2-3, with 13 nucleotides matching TRBD2. The trim removed 5 bases at V and 6 bases at J, leaving 8 bases unmatched. From germline, CDR1 is LNHNV and CDR2 YYDKDF (reference sequence). This CDR3 region has 16 residues. CDR3: CATSGRLAGGRDTQYF. CDR3 nucleotides: TGTGCCACCAGCGGACGACTAGCGGGGGGCCGTGATACGCAGTATTTT.

The genes are TRBV10-3 and TRBJ2-2, with TRBD1 matching over 7 bases. Germline CDR1 ENHRY, CDR2 SYGVKD. This CDR3 has 16 residues. V shed 3 bases and J 6 bases; nucleotides not matched to a gene: 10. The CDR3 region has the DNA TGTGCCATCAGTGATGGAAACAGGGGTACGGCCGGGGAGCTGTTTTTT. Its translation: CAISDGNRGTAGELFF.

A note on this clone: At one of its ends the junction is not consistent with the germline gene, which may arise from a read error. V usage is TRBV7-9 and J usage is TRBJ2-1, with 7 bases lining up with TRBD1. Germline CDR1 and CDR2: SEHNR and FQNEAQ (reference sequence). CDR3 length: 15 amino acids. In DNA, the CDR3 is TGTTCCAGCAGCTTGAGCATCCACAGGGGCTCGACGCAGTTCTTC. Translated, it gives CSSSLSIHRGSTQFF.

The chain has TRBV5-4 and TRBJ2-6; D call uncertain. The CDR3 has 15 amino acids. Germline V gene data show CDR1 as SGHNT and CDR2 as YYREEE (reference sequence). Trimming took 0 bases from V and 0 from J, leaving 4 bases between them. The CDR3 coding sequence is TGTGCCAGCAGCTTGGTACTCTCTGGGGCCAACGTCCTGACTTTC. This gives the protein CASSLVLSGANVLTF.

The chain joins TRBV30 to TRBJ1-5; no definite D call. The ends were cut back, 0 bases at V and 6 bases at J, with 6 bases in the middle. In germline, CDR1 is GTSNPN, CDR2 SVGIG (reference sequence). The CDR3 consists of 12 residues. CDR3 coding DNA: TGTGCCTGGAGTGTAATGAGTCAGCCCCAGCATTTT. Translating it yields CAWSVMSQPQHF.

A word on this clone: This specimen includes other DNA sequences encoding the same CDR3. V and J are TRBV4-3 and TRBJ2-1; 10 bases are a match to TRBD1. The CDR3 extends over 18 amino acids. Germline CDR1 and CDR2: LGHNA and YSLEER. J was trimmed by 4 bases and V by 2 bases; bases with no gene match: 11. In nucleotides, the CDR3 is TGCGCCAGCAGCCAACAACGACCCGACAGGGGGCGGTACAATGAGCAGTTCTTC. Its protein product is CASSQQRPDRGRYNEQFF.

This chain uses TRBV9 with TRBJ2-7; a weak D match, TRBD2 (7 bases). CDR1 is SGDLS, CDR2 YYNGEE, per germline. V was trimmed by 4 bases and J by 6 bases, leaving 20 bases between them. The CDR3 is 15 residues long. The CDR3 loop reads CASSPYAGAPREQYF. The CDR3 nucleotides are TGTGCCAGCAGCCCGTATGCGGGGGCCCCCCGCGAGCAGTACTTC.

The genes are TRBV7-2 and TRBJ2-7; 10 bases fit TRBD2. The V gene's germline CDR1 is SGHTA and CDR2 FQGNSA. J lost 2 bases, V lost 5 bases, and 18 bases had no gene match. The CDR3 spans 19 residues. The CDR3 nucleotides are TGTGCCAGCAGCGTTAGACCTACTAGCGGGGATTTGTGGACCTACGAGCAGTACTTC. It yields the protein CASSVRPTSGDLWTYEQYF.

CDR3 DNA sequence: TGTGCCAGCAGTTTCGAGGACAGGGTATCCAATGAGCAGTTCTTC. As protein: CASSFEDRVSNEQFF. The V gene is TRBV27, the J gene TRBJ2-1; TRBD1 matches 8 bases. The CDR3 covers 15 residues. The germline CDR1 and CDR2 sequences are MNHEY and SMNVEV (reference sequence). J gave up 6 bases and V 3 bases, and 7 bases lay outside the gene matches.

This rearrangement joins TRBV4-2 to TRBJ2-3; TRBD1 agrees at 9 bases. Germline assignment: CDR1 LGHNA and CDR2 YNFKEQ. V shed 5 bases and J 4 bases; nucleotides not matched to a gene: 7. The CDR3 has 15 amino acids. The CDR3 loop is CASSAGTGRSDTQYF. CDR3 DNA sequence: TGTGCCAGCAGCGCCGGGACAGGGAGGTCAGATACGCAGTATTTT.

This chain connects TRBV30 to TRBJ1-6, with D uncertain. The CDR3 length is 13 residues. V was trimmed by 4 bases and J by 6 bases, leaving 10 bases between them. The V gene's germline CDR1 is GTSNPN and CDR2 SVGIG (reference sequence). The CDR3 region has the DNA TGTGCCTGGAAAGCAACGCTTAATTCACCCCTCCACTTT. As protein: CAWKATLNSPLHF.

The chain combines TRBV9 with TRBJ2-1, with D tentatively TRBD2 (6 bases). This CDR3 is 17 amino acids long. The ends were cut back, 0 bases at V and 5 bases at J, with 18 bases in the middle. Looked up from germline, CDR1 is SGDLS and CDR2 is YYNGEE. This CDR3 reads CASSVAGAGIYNNEQFF. Here the CDR3 DNA reads TGTGCCAGCAGCGTAGCTGGAGCGGGTATCTACAACAATGAGCAGTTCTTC.

This clone is a singleton in its sample. The rearrangement links TRBV5-1 to TRBJ2-3; 9 bases align to TRBD2. The length of the CDR3 is 16 residues. V dropped 0 bases and J dropped 2; count of bases not matched to a gene: 4. CDR1 is SGHRS and CDR2 is YFSETQ in the germline V gene. CDR3 loop: CASSLALAGATDTQYF. The CDR3 DNA reads TGCGCCAGCAGCTTGGCGTTAGCGGGGGCCACAGATACGCAGTATTTT.

V and J are TRBV7-7 and TRBJ2-2; D unclear. Germline V CDR1 and CDR2: SSHAT, FNYEAQ (reference sequence). The V and J ends lost 1 base and 1 base respectively, with 4 bases between them. There are 14 residues in the CDR3. The CDR3 nucleotides are TGTGCCAGCAGCTTAGAACAGAACACCGGGGAGCTGTTTTTT. Translation gives CASSLEQNTGELFF.

In the case of this clone: Other DNA sequences in the same sample also yield this CDR3. This chain links TRBV6-5 with TRBJ1-1; TRBD1 matches 7 bases. The CDR3 has 13 amino acids. V was clipped by 6 bases and J by 3 bases; unmatched bases: 4. Looked up from germline, CDR1 is MNHEY and CDR2 is SVGAGI. The CDR3 sequence: CASSLTGDTEAFF. CDR3 DNA sequence: TGTGCCAGCAGCCTTACAGGGGACACTGAAGCTTTCTTT.

The V gene is TRBV7-9, the J gene TRBJ2-2; TRBD1 aligns across 8 bases. The V gene end was trimmed by 2 bases and the J gene end by 6 bases; junction bases not matched to a gene: 5. This CDR3 has 15 amino acids. The germline V gene encodes CDR1 SEHNR and CDR2 FQNEAQ (reference sequence). The DNA of the CDR3 is TGTGCCAGCAGCTTAAGTGCAGGGGGCTCCGGGGAGCTGTTTTTT. The encoded protein is CASSLSAGGSGELFF.

V usage is TRBV6-6 and J usage is TRBJ2-7, with TRBD1 as a possible D gene (6 bases). CDR3 length equals 13 residues. V was shortened by 5 bases and J by 0 bases, with 8 bases between the two germline ends. CDR1 and CDR2 (germline): MNHNY, SVGAGI (reference sequence). The CDR3 is CASSRQVSYEQYF. The CDR3 bases are TGTGCCAGCAGTCGACAGGTCTCCTACGAGCAGTACTTC.